In its sample, the clone carrying this T cell receptor (beta chain) was seen a few times. Its cognate antigen is unknown. Germline CDR1 and CDR2: SGHKS and YYEKEE (reference sequence). The V gene lost 3 bases and the J gene lost 8 bases, with 14 bases spanning the gap. The CDR3 runs to 13 residues. The data belong to a study of identical twins' blood T cells. The three twin pairs were reared together, likely meeting the same infections. TCRdb itself ran the 5' RACE reads through MiXCR, one entry per CDR3 protein. This table holds around 380,000 distinct CDR3 sequences, roughly 27% found once. Study conclusions and caveats: Mainly, cloneset size products determined shared clonotypes, twins included. Each donor's most abundant TCRbeta clonotypes shared more CDR3 sequences with her twin than unrelated donors.

V is TRBV5-5 and J is TRBJ1-1; tentative D call: TRBD1 (5 bases). This receptor was identified in a woman aged 18 to 55 in good health. Source material: PBMCs. CDR3 loop: CASSSLWDGEAFF. The CDR3 DNA is TGTGCCAGCAGCTCGTTATGGGACGGAGAAGCTTTCTTT. The full variable domain, completed using reference TRBV5-5 and TRBJ1-1, is DAGVTQSPTHLIKTRGQQVTLRCSPISGHKSVSWYQQVLGQGPQFIFQYYEKEERGRGNFPDRFSARQFPNYSSELNVNALLLGDSALYLCASSSLWDGEAFFGQGTRLTVV.